This T cell receptor beta chain was sequenced in a study of identifying expanded T cells in peripheral blood. Study-level points and caveats: Two-week clone count variance significantly increased as total template count grew.

TCRdb's copy holds only in-frame clones and misses some; the assay was immunoSEQ multiplex PCR. The sample contains more than 50,000 clones, under 85% of which appear only once. Germline lookup yields CDR1 SEHNR and CDR2 FQNEAQ (reference sequence). The CDR3 is made up of 15 amino acids. Deletions cut 5 bases from V and 6 bases from J, with 18 bases between. Comments on this clone: The antigen is unknown.

The source of this sequence is a person aged 18-69 years in good health. The material sequenced was blood. The chain links TRBV7-9 to TRBJ2-3; tentatively, D is TRBD1 or TRBD2 (5 bases each). CDR3 protein: CASSPRDRGGDTQYF. In nucleotides, the CDR3 is TGTGCCAGCAGCCCAAGGGACCGTGGTGGGGATACGCAGTATTTT.